This TCR beta chain was captured by sequencing in a study of early T cells in non-severe SARS-CoV-2 infection. Germline CDR1 SGDLS, CDR2 YYNGEE. There are 13 residues in the CDR3. V lost 3 bases and J lost 6, with 10 bases in between. Via MiXCR, TCRdb re-called the 5' RACE reads, giving one row per CDR3 protein. The sample lists around 50,000 distinct CDR3 sequences; approximately 9.4% were seen once. This clonotype occurred many times. The antigen is undetermined. Overall study findings and caveats: The VDJdb matching leaned toward anti-spike CD8 responses and overlooked private and CD4 specificities.

The chain uses TRBV9 and TRBJ2-1; D is undetermined. Sample: whole blood. The sequence was obtained from an adult who was a healthcare worker with PCR-confirmed SARS-CoV-2 infection or an uninfected control (not recorded which). DNA of the CDR3: TGTGCCAGCAGCGCCGAGGATGGCAATGAGCAGTTCTTC. This gives the protein CASSAEDGNEQFF.